What follows are 26 T cell receptor beta chains derived from one specimen sequenced in a study of lymphopenia after photon versus proton radiotherapy. TCRdb's table, derived via immunoSEQ multiplex PCR, lists solely in-frame clones and lacks some. The table records 65,000 to 75,000 clones, about 90% of them present only once. Source: peripheral blood, taken from a patient treated with proton-based radiotherapy. These receptor sequences come from a man of 80 years or more with esophageal cancer.

The chain joins TRBV15 to TRBJ2-1, with TRBD2 matching over 8 bases. The CDR3 consists of 14 residues. Trimming at V came to 6 bases and at J to 5 bases, leaving 6 bases not matched to a gene. CDR1 and CDR2 (germline): LNHNV, YYDKDF (reference sequence). The CDR3: CATRAGLANNEQFF. CDR3 sequence (DNA): TGTGCCACCAGGGCCGGACTAGCTAACAATGAGCAGTTCTTC.

The V gene is TRBV7-9, the J gene TRBJ1-4, with D unresolved. CDR3 length: 16 residues. Trimming cost V 5 bases and J 11 bases, with 24 bases left between them. Germline CDR1 and CDR2: SEHNR and FQNEAQ (reference sequence). CDR3 coding DNA: TGTGCCAGCAGCGCTGCGACCGGCCCCCAAAGGAAGAAACTGTTTTTT. Translating it yields CASSAATGPQRKKLFF.

The chain recombines TRBV19 with TRBJ1-1; D unclear. This CDR3 comprises 14 residues. Germline values: CDR1 LNHDA, CDR2 SQIVND (reference sequence). V dropped 1 base and J dropped 1 base, with 7 bases sitting between them. CDR3 amino acids: CASSIGGRNTEAFF. For the CDR3, the DNA is TGTGCCAGTAGTATAGGAGGGAGGAACACTGAAGCTTTCTTT. Full variable domain (rest looked up from reference TRBV19 and TRBJ1-1): DGGITQSPKYLFRKEGQNVTLSCEQNLNHDAMYWYRQDPGQGLRLIYYSQIVNDFQKGDIAEGYSVSREKKESFPLTVTSAQKNPTAFYLCASSIGGRNTEAFFGQGTRLTVV.

This rearrangement joins TRBV18 to TRBJ2-7; 9 bases align to TRBD1. V lost 4 bases, J lost 7 bases, and 8 bases stayed unmatched. The CDR3 loop spans 14 amino acids. CDR1 and CDR2 (germline): KGHSH, LQKENI. The CDR3, as DNA: TGTGCCAGCTCACACGACAGGGGGGCGAGTGAGCAGTACTTC. Protein product: CASSHDRGASEQYF.

The genes are TRBV6-1 and TRBJ1-5; a possible D gene is TRBD1 (6 bases). This CDR3 comprises 14 residues. CDR1 MNHNS and CDR2 SASEGT come from the germline V gene. Deletions cut 3 bases from V and 3 bases from J, with 9 bases between. CDR3 sequence: CASSETGFNQPQHF. The CDR3 nucleotides are TGTGCCAGCAGTGAGACAGGATTCAATCAGCCCCAGCATTTT.

The chain has TRBV9 and TRBJ2-5; D may be TRBD1 (11 bases). The CDR3 is 18 amino acids. Germline V gene lookup returns CDR1 SGDLS and CDR2 YYNGEE. The ends were cut back, 0 bases at V and 2 bases at J, with 20 bases in the middle. CDR3 amino acids: CASSVASGGQGVQETQYF. The DNA of the CDR3 is TGTGCCAGCAGCGTAGCTAGCGGGGGACAGGGGGTACAAGAGACCCAGTACTTC.

The chain employs TRBV14 and TRBJ2-1, with D unclear. The germline V gene has CDR1 SGHDN and CDR2 FVKESK. The CDR3 runs to 12 residues. V was shortened by 0 bases and J by 5 bases, with 2 bases between the two germline ends. The CDR3 DNA sequence: TGTGCCAGCAGCCAAGAAGACAATGAGCAGTTCTTC. This codes for CASSQEDNEQFF.

This rearrangement joins TRBV9 to TRBJ2-1; 8 nucleotides line up with TRBD2. From germline, CDR1 is SGDLS and CDR2 YYNGEE. The CDR3 length is 16 residues. The junction had 13 bases not matched to a gene; V was cut back by 2 bases and J by 9 bases. CDR3 in DNA: TGTGCCAGCAGCGTCGGGAGGCGGGGGGTCCAAAGTGAGCAGTTCTTC. This encodes CASSVGRRGVQSEQFF.

The genes are TRBV29-1 and TRBJ1-4; a possible D gene is TRBD1 (5 bases). CDR3 length: 14 residues. Germline V gene lookup returns CDR1 SQVTM and CDR2 ANQGSEA. V was clipped by 7 bases and J by 0 bases, with 12 bases between them. CDR3 in amino acids: CSARGDATNEKLFF. The CDR3 bases are TGCAGCGCCCGAGGGGATGCAACTAATGAAAAACTGTTTTTT.

On this clone: Other nucleotide sequences from this sample produce the same CDR3. The chain uses TRBV2 and TRBJ2-2, with D possibly TRBD1 on 6 matching bases. The germline CDR1 and CDR2 sequences are SNHLY and FYNNEI. The CDR3 extends over 14 amino acids. V lost 7 bases and J lost 6, with 15 bases in between. DNA of the CDR3: TGTGCCAGCAAAGGAGACAGGACCGCCGGGGAGCTGTTTTTT. It translates to CASKGDRTAGELFF. Full variable domain (remainder filled in from reference TRBV2 and TRBJ2-2): EPEVTQTPSHQVTQMGQEVILRCVPISNHLYFYWYRQILGQKVEFLVSFYNNEISEKSEIFDDQFSVERPDGSNFTLKIRSTKLEDSAMYFCASKGDRTAGELFFGEGSRLTVL.

The chain is built from TRBV7-9 and TRBJ2-3; D unresolved. The ends were cut back, 3 bases at V and 5 bases at J, with 12 bases in the middle. The CDR3 covers 14 residues. CDR1 is SEHNR and CDR2 is FQNEAQ in the germline V gene (reference sequence). The CDR3 spells CASSLANLEDTQYF. CDR3 bases: TGTGCCAGCAGCTTGGCTAACTTAGAAGATACGCAGTATTTT. Variable domain in full (rest from reference TRBV7-9 and TRBJ2-3): DTGVSQNPRHKITKRGQNVTFRCDPISEHNRLYWYRQTLGQGPEFLTYFQNEAQLEKSRLLSDRFSAERPKGSFSTLEIQRTEQGDSAMYLCASSLANLEDTQYFGPGTRLTVL.

J is TRBJ2-3 and V is TRBV6-5; 11 positions match TRBD2. Germline assignment: CDR1 MNHEY and CDR2 SVGAGI. Trimming at V came to 6 bases and at J to 7 bases, leaving 9 bases not matched to a gene. The CDR3 consists of 15 residues. The CDR3 DNA reads TGTGCCAGCAGATTAGCGGGGGGGTATCAATATACGCAGTATTTT. Amino acids: CASRLAGGYQYTQYF.

The rearrangement links TRBV4-2 to TRBJ1-6; possibly TRBD1 for D (5 bases). The CDR3 covers 15 residues. With 0 bases removed from V and 10 bases from J, the gap between germline ends came to 13 bases. Germline lookup yields CDR1 LGHNA and CDR2 YNFKEQ. The CDR3, as DNA: TGTGCCAGCAGCCAAGAAGGGACCGGCAACTCACCCCTCCACTTT. This encodes CASSQEGTGNSPLHF.

The chain combines TRBV18 with TRBJ1-1; unclear D gene. Per germline, CDR1 KGHSH and CDR2 LQKENI. V was cut by 3 bases and J by 4 bases, with 18 bases left in between. The CDR3 runs 16 residues. CDR3: CASSPSFSLLRTEAFF. The CDR3 DNA reads TGTGCCAGCTCACCTTCATTTAGTCTCCTTCGCACTGAAGCTTTCTTT. The variable domain in full, completed from reference TRBV18 and TRBJ1-1, reads NAGVMQNPRHLVRRRGQEARLRCSPMKGHSHVYWYRQLPEEGLKFMVYLQKENIIDESGMPKERFSAEFPKEGPSILRIQQVVRGDSAAYFCASSPSFSLLRTEAFFGQGTRLTVV.

The chain links TRBV5-1 to TRBJ1-4; maybe TRBD1 (5 bases). V lost 4 bases to trimming and J lost 2 bases, with 15 bases between them. Germline V gene lookup returns CDR1 SGHRS and CDR2 YFSETQ. The CDR3 is 16 amino acids. CDR3 protein: CASSVNPGSTNEKLFF. The DNA of the CDR3 is TGCGCCAGCAGCGTCAATCCAGGGAGCACTAATGAAAAACTGTTTTTT. The complete variable domain, with remaining parts taken from reference TRBV5-1 and TRBJ1-4, reads KAGVTQTPRYLIKTRGQQVTLSCSPISGHRSVSWYQQTPGQGLQFLFEYFSETQRNKGNFPGRFSGRQFSNSRSEMNVSTLELGDSALYLCASSVNPGSTNEKLFFGSGTQLSVL.

The chain couples TRBV4-2 to TRBJ2-6, with D maybe TRBD2 (5 bases). Germline values: CDR1 LGHNA, CDR2 YNFKEQ. The CDR3 totals 15 residues. V dropped 1 base and J dropped 4 bases, with 8 bases sitting between them. Written as DNA, the CDR3 is TGTGCCAGCAGCCAAGCTAGCAGCGGGGCCAACGTCCTGACTTTC. Amino acid sequence: CASSQASSGANVLTF.

V and J are TRBV7-2 and TRBJ1-2; the D gene is possibly TRBD1 (6 bases). V was clipped by 5 bases and J by 4 bases, with 20 bases between them. The CDR3 is made up of 16 amino acids. Germline CDR1 and CDR2: SGHTA and FQGNSA. The CDR3, as DNA: TGTGCCAGCAGCCCCTCAGGCGGGGGCGTTATCTATGGCTACACCTTC. This codes for CASSPSGGGVIYGYTF. Full variable domain (rest looked up from reference TRBV7-2 and TRBJ1-2): GAGVSQSPSNKVTEKGKDVELRCDPISGHTALYWYRQSLGQGLEFLIYFQGNSAPDKSGLPSDRFSAERTGGSVSTLTIQRTQQEDSAVYLCASSPSGGGVIYGYTFGSGTRLTVV.

The genes are TRBV5-1 and TRBJ1-1; D remains unclear. There are 14 residues in the CDR3. V dropped 0 bases and J dropped 1 base, with 7 bases sitting between them. The germline V gene has CDR1 SGHRS and CDR2 YFSETQ. DNA for the CDR3: TGCGCCAGCAGCTTGGTGGCCGCGAACACTGAAGCTTTCTTT. This translates into CASSLVAANTEAFF.

The chain is built from TRBV19 and TRBJ2-7; no clear D gene. Trimming stripped 3 bases from V and 2 bases from J, with 14 bases between. In germline, CDR1 is LNHDA, CDR2 SQIVND (reference sequence). The CDR3 is 15 residues long. The CDR3 DNA follows: TGTGCCAGTAGTATTTCGAGACACGGAGCCTACGAGCAGTACTTC. Translated: CASSISRHGAYEQYF.

This clone was recorded a few times. The chain has TRBV5-4 and TRBJ2-2; D may be TRBD2 (6 bases). V lost 4 bases and J lost 8, with 15 bases in between. The CDR3 is 14 residues long. The germline CDR1 and CDR2 sequences are SGHNT and YYREEE (reference sequence). CDR3 amino acids: CASSPKLAAGELFF. The CDR3 bases are TGTGCCAGCAGCCCGAAACTAGCCGCAGGGGAGCTGTTTTTT.

This sequence joins TRBV5-4 and TRBJ1-1; 7 bases line up with TRBD1. Trimming took 3 bases from V and 6 from J; bases not matched to a gene: 11. CDR1 is SGHNT, CDR2 YYREEE, per germline (reference sequence). CDR3 length: 15 residues. Here the CDR3 reads CASSSGQAIRAEAFF. DNA of the CDR3: TGTGCCAGCAGCTCAGGACAGGCGATAAGGGCTGAAGCTTTCTTT.

The V call is TRBV5-1, the J call TRBJ2-2, with D perhaps matching TRBD2 (6 bases). With 0 bases removed from V and 5 bases from J, the gap between germline ends came to 8 bases. Per germline, CDR1 SGHRS and CDR2 YFSETQ. The CDR3 extends over 14 amino acids. CDR3 amino acids: CASSLELATGELFF. CDR3 in DNA: TGCGCCAGCAGCTTGGAGCTAGCGACCGGGGAGCTGTTTTTT.

The V call is TRBV14, the J call TRBJ2-7; D is tentatively TRBD1 or TRBD2 (6 bases each). Germline V CDR1 and CDR2: SGHDN, FVKESK. V was pared by 5 bases and J by 4 bases, with 18 bases between. This CDR3 spans 15 amino acids. CDR3 residues: CASSNSWGAKYEQYF. The CDR3 DNA is TGTGCCAGCAGCAACAGTTGGGGGGCAAAGTACGAGCAGTACTTC.

V and J are TRBV7-8 and TRBJ2-2; weak D call: TRBD1 (5 bases). Trimming pared 1 base from V and 7 bases from J, leaving 10 bases between. CDR1 and CDR2 (germline): SGHVS, FQNEAQ. CDR3 length equals 14 residues. The CDR3 here is CASSLVQGVGELFF. CDR3 bases: TGTGCCAGCAGCTTAGTCCAGGGCGTCGGGGAGCTGTTTTTT.

The rearrangement joins TRBV27 to TRBJ1-1; D gene ambiguous. CDR1 is MNHEY, CDR2 SMNVEV, per germline (reference sequence). V dropped 2 bases and J dropped 4 bases, with 14 bases sitting between them. This CDR3 has 15 amino acids. The CDR3 region has the DNA TGTGCCAGCAGTTTAATGGACGGACTCCCCACTGAAGCTTTCTTT. It translates to CASSLMDGLPTEAFF.

V and J are TRBV5-4 and TRBJ2-7; 9 bases are shared with TRBD1. The CDR3 loop spans 15 amino acids. Germline V gene sequence: CDR1 SGHNT, CDR2 YYREEE (reference sequence). The V and J ends lost 4 bases and 7 bases, in that order; junction bases with no gene match: 12. The DNA for the CDR3 is TGTGCCAGCAGCCCCCGTATGGGACAGGGATGGGAGCAGTACTTC. Translation gives CASSPRMGQGWEQYF.